What follows is one T cell receptor beta chain and its context. The sample is drawn from a study of blood T cell repertoires in COVID-19. Study details: Acute and convalescent COVID-19 specimens originated in the United States, Italy and Spain. T cells, B-cell-depleted T cells, or PBMCs provided the cDNA or gDNA that served as material.

As originally analysed: Estimation of nucleated cell counts relied on the amplification of reference gene primers. Method: immunoSEQ multiplex PCR; TCRdb's copy keeps in-frame clones and lacks some. V and J calls and clone size follow that table, whereas D and trimming were derived from the DNA. The table records about 58,000 clones, 70% to 90% of them present only once. The CDR3 has 14 residues. Unmatched junction bases numbered 6, after V lost 5 bases and J lost 5 bases. Per the germline V gene, CDR1 is MNHEY and CDR2 is SVGAGI. V gene TRBV6-5 combines with J gene TRBJ1-5; TRBD1 agrees at 7 bases. This clonotype was obtained from an older woman with active COVID-19. The source material was peripheral blood. The chain's CDR3 is CASSPRQGHQPQHF. CDR3 DNA sequence: TGTGCCAGCAGTCCTAGACAGGGTCATCAGCCCCAGCATTTT.